One and the same sample provided the 22 T cell receptor beta chains below, sequenced in a study of T cell repertoires in cytomegalovirus infection (dated by TCRdb to 2018 to 2020). Sequencing instrument: Illumina HiSeq 1500. TCRdb cleaned the public reads at Q25 with fastp, built clones with MiXCR and kept in-frame beta chains. One record per CDR3 amino acid sequence lists the most common genes and DNA. The sample table lists 110,000 or so distinct CDR3 sequences, 30% of them with a count of one. The ten largest make up 41% of the sample. Antigen specificity for these receptors is unknown. Explained via the paper, the treatment or condition label denotes: in vitro stimulation with specific CMV peptide epitopes to enrich CMV-specific T cells. Sequences were derived from CD8+ T cells from cultured PBMCs, sampled from culture after CMV antigen stimulation. Receptors were obtained from a human donor in good health (CMV status not recorded). Some clones in this sample may be carry-over from other donors' samples.

In regard to this clonotype: A much larger clone is a single base away; this may be a read error. The CDR3 sequence is CASSLNYEQYF. Here the CDR3 DNA reads TGTGCCAGCAGCCTAAACTACGAGCAGTACTTC. J is TRBJ2-7 and V is TRBV7-9; D gene ambiguous. The V end was cut by 5 bases, the J end by 3 bases, with 5 bases between. The CDR3 is 11 amino acids. Germline CDR1 reads SEHNR; CDR2 reads FQNEAQ (reference sequence). The full variable domain, in which reference TRBV7-9 and TRBJ2-7 provide the parts outside the CDR3, is DTGVSQNPRHKITKRGQNVTFRCDPISEHNRLYWYRQTLGQGPEFLTYFQNEAQLEKSRLLSDRFSAERPKGSFSTLEIQRTEQGDSAMYLCASSLNYEQYFGPGTRLTVT.

J is TRBJ1-1 and V is TRBV6-5; D unresolved. V lost 4 bases, J lost 6 bases, and 15 bases lay in between. The CDR3 spans 14 residues. From germline, CDR1 is MNHEY and CDR2 SVGAGI. CDR3 residues: CASSFGIRSPEAFF. CDR3 DNA sequence: TGTGCCAGCAGTTTCGGAATCCGTAGTCCTGAAGCTTTCTTT.

The V call is TRBV5-6, the J call TRBJ1-1; TRBD1 matches at 10 bases. J was trimmed by 3 bases and V by 0 bases; bases with no gene match: 2. Germline V gene sequence: CDR1 SGHDT, CDR2 YYEEEE. The CDR3 spans 15 residues. In DNA, the CDR3 is TGTGCCAGCAGCTTGGGGGGACAGGGGTACACTGAAGCTTTCTTT. Translation gives CASSLGGQGYTEAFF. Using reference TRBV5-6 and TRBJ1-1 for the parts outside the CDR3, the full variable domain is DAGVTQSPTHLIKTRGQQVTLRCSPKSGHDTVSWYQQALGQGPQFIFQYYEEEERQRGNFPDRFSGHQFPNYSSELNVNALLLGDSALYLCASSLGGQGYTEAFFGQGTRLTVV.

The sample holds many counts of this clonotype. The chain has TRBV7-6 and TRBJ2-5; D remains unclear. V lost 6 bases and J lost 1, with 12 bases in between. This CDR3 has 14 amino acids. The V gene's germline CDR1 is SGHVS and CDR2 FNYEAQ. The CDR3 DNA sequence: TGTGCCAGCAGATACCCGGACGGCCAAGAGACCCAGTACTTC. Protein sequence: CASRYPDGQETQYF.

In its sample, this clonotype was seen a few times. The chain links TRBV11-1 to TRBJ1-1; D is ambiguous. The CDR3 totals 15 residues. Trimming left V 4 bases short and J 1 base short, with 13 bases between. Germline lookup yields CDR1 SGHAT and CDR2 FQDESV (reference sequence). CDR3 nucleotides: TGTGCCAGCAGCTCCCCCGACGAAGGGAACACTGAAGCTTTCTTT. As protein: CASSSPDEGNTEAFF.

The rearrangement joins TRBV7-6 to TRBJ2-7, with 11 bases identical to TRBD2. Germline CDR1 is SGHVS and CDR2 is FNYEAQ. V lost 1 base to trimming and J lost 5 bases; unmatched junction nucleotides: 7. The CDR3 extends over 16 amino acids. CDR3 residues: CASSLEILAGGHEQYF. In DNA form, the CDR3 reads TGTGCCAGCAGCTTAGAGATCCTAGCGGGGGGCCACGAGCAGTACTTC.

V and J are TRBV6-1 and TRBJ2-1, with 9 nucleotides matching TRBD1. The V and J ends lost 2 bases and 5 bases, in that order; junction bases with no gene match: 16. Germline assignment: CDR1 MNHNS and CDR2 SASEGT. The CDR3 spans 19 residues. CDR3 DNA sequence: TGTGCCAGCAGTGAAAGCTTGGGGACAGGGTTAAATAGGAACAATGAGCAGTTCTTC. Translating it yields CASSESLGTGLNRNNEQFF.

This clonotype was observed a few times. The chain carries TRBV6-2 or TRBV6-3 and TRBJ1-5; 9 bases map to TRBD1. CDR1 is MNHEY and CDR2 is SVGEGT in the germline V gene. The CDR3 contains 15 residues. J was trimmed by 7 bases and V by 4 bases; bases with no gene match: 8. The CDR3 DNA reads as TGTGCCAGCAGTTCCACGACAGGGGGATTCCAGCCCCAGCATTTT. Translation gives CASSSTTGGFQPQHF.

This chain joins TRBV7-9 and TRBJ2-5; D might be TRBD1 (5 bases). Trimming left V 5 bases short and J 2 bases short, with 18 bases between. Germline V gene lookup returns CDR1 SEHNR and CDR2 FQNEAQ (reference sequence). This CDR3 contains 16 residues. The CDR3 DNA sequence: TGTGCCAGCAGCCCTGGGAAGGGAAGGGGACAAGAGACCCAGTACTTC. Its translation: CASSPGKGRGQETQYF.

This clonotype was seen at least ten times. The chain employs TRBV15 and TRBJ2-1; 13 nucleotides agree with TRBD2. The CDR3 runs to 18 residues. V lost 2 bases and J lost 6; bases outside the gene matches: 10. From germline, CDR1 is LNHNV and CDR2 YYDKDF (reference sequence). The CDR3 loop is CATSRTLAGGAPFNEQFF. CDR3 sequence (DNA): TGTGCCACCAGCAGAACACTAGCGGGGGGGGCTCCTTTCAATGAGCAGTTCTTC.

The chain joins TRBV25-1 to TRBJ2-7, with D tentatively TRBD1 or TRBD2 (6 bases each). The CDR3 contains 12 residues. V was pared by 6 bases and J by 3 bases, with 9 bases between. Germline assignment: CDR1 MGHDK and CDR2 SYGVNS. In DNA form, the CDR3 reads TGTGCCAGCAGCGGGGGCGGCTACGAGCAGTACTTC. It encodes CASSGGGYEQYF.

This clonotype was recorded a few times. The rearrangement uses TRBV19 and TRBJ1-1; D is undetermined. Germline V gene lookup returns CDR1 LNHDA and CDR2 SQIVND (reference sequence). The CDR3 consists of 13 residues. V lost 9 bases, J lost 0 bases, and 11 bases lay in between. CDR3 nucleotides: TGTGCCAGCCAGGACCGAATGAACACTGAAGCTTTCTTT. Protein sequence: CASQDRMNTEAFF.

The chain links TRBV6-2 or TRBV6-3 to TRBJ1-1, with D tentatively TRBD1 (6 bases). The ends were cut back, 0 bases at V and 5 bases at J, with 10 bases in the middle. Germline V gene data show CDR1 as MNHEY and CDR2 as SVGEGT. This CDR3 is built from 14 residues. DNA of the CDR3: TGTGCCAGCAGTTACTCCCCGGGGGCAACTGAAGCTTTCTTT. It specifies CASSYSPGATEAFF.

The rearrangement links TRBV7-2 to TRBJ1-2, with 7 positions matching TRBD1. Germline values: CDR1 SGHTA, CDR2 FQGNSA. CDR3 size: 19 residues. V shed 5 bases, J shed 1 base, and the junction held 19 bases outside the gene matches. The CDR3 protein is CASSLRGDRVLYLNYGYTF. CDR3 DNA: TGTGCCAGCAGCCTGAGGGGCGACAGGGTCCTTTATCTTAACTATGGCTACACCTTC.

This clonotype was observed a few times. CDR3 in amino acids: CASSSSFDTDTQYF. CDR3 DNA sequence: TGTGCCAGCAGCTCCTCCTTTGACACAGATACGCAGTATTTT. The chain recombines TRBV5-6 with TRBJ2-3; D remains ambiguous. This CDR3 has 14 residues. V was cut by 3 bases and J by 2 bases, with 10 bases left in between. Germline V gives CDR1 SGHDT, CDR2 YYEEEE.

The V call is TRBV4-1, the J call TRBJ2-1, with 8 bases fitting TRBD2. Germline V gene lookup returns CDR1 MGHRA and CDR2 YSYEKL. The CDR3 covers 16 residues. The V segment lost 1 base and the J segment 4 bases; nucleotides outside the gene matches: 6. The CDR3 region has the DNA TGCGCCAGCAGCCAAGGTTTAAGACTAGCGTACAATGAGCAGTTCTTC. It codes for CASSQGLRLAYNEQFF.

V usage is TRBV29-1 and J usage is TRBJ2-2; 9 bases map to TRBD2. V lost 1 base to trimming and J lost 4 bases; unmatched junction nucleotides: 7. Germline CDR1 is SQVTM and CDR2 is ANQGSEA. The CDR3 is 16 residues long. The CDR3 DNA is TGCAGCGTTGAAGGCAGTAGCGGGGGTGTCACCGGGGAGCTGTTTTTT. Translation gives CSVEGSSGGVTGELFF.

The gene calls are TRBV19 and TRBJ1-6; 9 bases are shared with TRBD1. Trimming took 9 bases from V and 0 from J; bases not matched to a gene: 3. This CDR3 region has 15 residues. The germline V gene has CDR1 LNHDA and CDR2 SQIVND (reference sequence). The CDR3 here is CASRDRVSYNSPLHF. In DNA, the CDR3 is TGTGCCAGCCGGGACAGGGTCTCCTATAATTCACCCCTCCACTTT.

The rearrangement joins TRBV7-9 to TRBJ1-2, with 7 bases fitting TRBD1. V shed 5 bases and J 3 bases; nucleotides not matched to a gene: 9. This CDR3 has 15 residues. Germline V gives CDR1 SEHNR, CDR2 FQNEAQ (reference sequence). The CDR3 DNA follows: TGTGCCAGCAGCAAACAGGGGAGGGGGGACTATGGCTACACCTTC. It specifies CASSKQGRGDYGYTF. The entire variable domain, with the rest obtained from reference TRBV7-9 and TRBJ1-2, is as follows: DTGVSQNPRHKITKRGQNVTFRCDPISEHNRLYWYRQTLGQGPEFLTYFQNEAQLEKSRLLSDRFSAERPKGSFSTLEIQRTEQGDSAMYLCASSKQGRGDYGYTFGSGTRLTVV.

Many counts were recorded for this clonotype. The J gene is TRBJ1-4, the V gene TRBV7-2; no clear D. This CDR3 region has 14 residues. V shed 4 bases and J shed 8 bases, with 14 bases lying between them. The germline gives CDR1 SGHTA, CDR2 FQGNSA. The CDR3 bases are TGTGCCAGCAGCTACACCCGGGGTGACGAAAAACTGTTTTTT. Translation: CASSYTRGDEKLFF.

This clonotype was counted between two and nine times. The rearrangement links TRBV27 to TRBJ2-1; no definite D call. Germline V gene lookup returns CDR1 MNHEY and CDR2 SMNVEV (reference sequence). The V end was cut by 3 bases, the J end by 6 bases, with 9 bases between. This CDR3 spans 13 amino acids. CDR3 protein: CASSFGRFNEQFF. DNA of the CDR3: TGTGCCAGCAGTTTTGGGCGATTCAATGAGCAGTTCTTC.

This clonotype was detected many times. V usage is TRBV7-6 and J usage is TRBJ2-3; no definite D call. The germline V and J ends were trimmed by 6 bases and 0 bases, with 10 bases remaining between them. The CDR3 runs 14 residues. The germline gives CDR1 SGHVS, CDR2 FNYEAQ. In DNA, the CDR3 is TGTGCCAGCAGTCCCGGAGTAAGCACAGATACGCAGTATTTT. It codes for CASSPGVSTDTQYF.